This entry lists 30 T cell receptor beta chains sequenced from one sample in a study of response to subunit inactivated influenza vaccine. Via MiXCR, TCRdb re-called the RT-PCR reads, giving one row per CDR3 protein. The table includes about 570,000 distinct CDR3 sequences, over 9% detected once. These data were also filed under a second study, of T cells expressing NK-cell markers. That source adds: The authors made TCR beta cDNA libraries by 5'RACE template switching. This switching added a universal primer site and UMIs.

The input for sequencing was PBMCs from blood, taken on the day of vaccination. The receptor source for this set is a man over 45 who received an inactivated influenza vaccine.

The J gene is TRBJ2-1, the V gene TRBV9; D might be TRBD2 (6 bases). There are 18 residues in the CDR3. Trimming took off 3 bases at V and 2 bases at J, with 21 bases between the two ends. Germline V CDR1 and CDR2: SGDLS, YYNGEE. CDR3 residues: CASSGSQRRGVAYNEQFF. Here the CDR3 DNA reads TGTGCCAGCAGCGGCTCCCAACGGAGGGGCGTCGCCTACAATGAGCAGTTCTTC.

The chain carries TRBV11-2 and TRBJ2-1, with D perhaps TRBD2 (5 bases). The CDR3 spans 13 residues. Between the trimmed V and J ends, which lost 0 bases and 10 bases, there was a span of 10 bases. CDR1 is SGHAT and CDR2 is FQNNGV in the germline V gene. The CDR3 DNA sequence: TGTGCCAGCAGCTTAGAGGTCGGGGTAGAGCAGTTCTTC. This gives the protein CASSLEVGVEQFF.

This clonotype turned up a few times. The chain joins TRBV5-1 to TRBJ2-3; the D gene is possibly TRBD1 (6 bases). The CDR3 consists of 15 residues. Trimming pared 0 bases from V and 5 bases from J, leaving 13 bases between. Germline V gene sequence: CDR1 SGHRS, CDR2 YFSETQ. The CDR3 reads CASSLGTANRDTQYF. The CDR3 bases are TGCGCCAGCAGCTTGGGGACAGCAAACCGAGATACGCAGTATTTT. Variable domain in full (rest from reference TRBV5-1 and TRBJ2-3): KAGVTQTPRYLIKTRGQQVTLSCSPISGHRSVSWYQQTPGQGLQFLFEYFSETQRNKGNFPGRFSGRQFSNSRSEMNVSTLELGDSALYLCASSLGTANRDTQYFGPGTRLTVL.

This sequence joins TRBV6-2 or TRBV6-3 and TRBJ2-6; a weak D match, TRBD1 (6 bases). Trimming stripped 5 bases from V and 0 bases from J, with 11 bases between. The CDR3 totals 16 residues. Germline values: CDR1 MNHEY, CDR2 SVGEGT. The CDR3 sequence is CASSRDTYSGANVLTF. The CDR3 nucleotides are TGTGCCAGCAGTCGGGACACCTACTCTGGGGCCAACGTCCTGACTTTC.

The gene calls are TRBV2 and TRBJ2-2, with 9 bases aligning to TRBD2. CDR3 size: 15 residues. Trimming removed 6 bases from V and 3 bases from J; junction bases left unmatched: 5. Germline CDR1 SNHLY, CDR2 FYNNEI. The CDR3 spells CASSPTSGHTGELFF. The CDR3 DNA follows: TGTGCCAGCAGCCCGACTAGCGGTCACACCGGGGAGCTGTTTTTT.

This clonotype was found many times. The V gene is TRBV5-1, the J gene TRBJ2-5, with D possibly TRBD1 on 5 matching bases. V lost 1 base and J lost 5, with 12 bases in between. The CDR3 is 14 residues long. Germline V gives CDR1 SGHRS, CDR2 YFSETQ. CDR3 loop: CASSLSSGYETQYF. The CDR3 DNA reads TGCGCCAGCAGCTTGTCATCAGGGTATGAGACCCAGTACTTC. Together with reference TRBV5-1 and TRBJ2-5, the CDR3 gives the full variable domain: KAGVTQTPRYLIKTRGQQVTLSCSPISGHRSVSWYQQTPGQGLQFLFEYFSETQRNKGNFPGRFSGRQFSNSRSEMNVSTLELGDSALYLCASSLSSGYETQYFGPGTRLLVL.

The rearrangement uses TRBV19 and TRBJ1-3; maybe TRBD1 (5 bases). V gave up 11 bases and J gave up 0 bases, with 17 bases separating them. Germline lookup yields CDR1 LNHDA and CDR2 SQIVND (reference sequence). The CDR3 length is 15 residues. In nucleotides, the CDR3 is TGTGCCGTACACAAGGGACGGAGCTCTGGAAACACCATATATTTT. It translates to CAVHKGRSSGNTIYF.

This clonotype was counted only a few times. V and J are TRBV20-1 and TRBJ2-1; perhaps TRBD2 as D (5 bases). Trimming took 4 bases from V and 0 from J, leaving 10 bases between them. CDR3 length equals 14 residues. The germline CDR1 and CDR2 sequences are DFQATT and SNEGSKA (reference sequence). CDR3: CSAKTGSSYNEQFF. The CDR3 region has the DNA TGCAGTGCTAAAACGGGAAGCTCCTACAATGAGCAGTTCTTC.

This clonotype came up once. The genes are TRBV10-3 and TRBJ2-1; 10 bases are a match to TRBD2. This CDR3 has 15 residues. Germline V gene lookup returns CDR1 ENHRY and CDR2 SYGVKD. The ends lost 10 bases at V and 7 bases at J; junction bases unmatched: 13. The CDR3 DNA reads as TGTGCCACTCGAAAAGCGGGAGGGCCGGAAAATGAGCAGTTCTTC. Amino acids: CATRKAGGPENEQFF.

This clonotype was counted at least ten times. The chain couples TRBV10-3 to TRBJ2-1; D is perhaps TRBD2 (6 bases). Germline lookup yields CDR1 ENHRY and CDR2 SYGVKD. The germline V and J ends were trimmed by 3 bases and 1 base, with 13 bases remaining between them. The CDR3 contains 16 residues. Here the CDR3 reads CAISEGDSPSYNEQFF. The CDR3 DNA sequence: TGTGCCATCAGTGAAGGGGACTCGCCTTCCTACAATGAGCAGTTCTTC.

In its sample, this clonotype was seen a few times. This sequence joins TRBV7-2 and TRBJ2-4; 10 bases are a match to TRBD2. The CDR3 extends over 17 amino acids. CDR1 SGHTA and CDR2 FQGNSA come from the germline V gene. The trim removed 5 bases at V and 9 bases at J, leaving 16 bases unmatched. The CDR3 DNA is TGTGCCAGCAGCCCTAGAAGACTAGCGGGTATTTTGGGCATTCAGTACTTC. This translates into CASSPRRLAGILGIQYF.

The table lists this clonotype with a few counts. The CDR3 spells CASKGAAVVGELFF. Here the CDR3 DNA reads TGCGCCAGCAAGGGGGCCGCCGTGGTCGGGGAGCTGTTTTTT. V is TRBV5-1 and J is TRBJ2-2; 7 positions match TRBD1. The junction had 9 bases not matched to a gene; V was cut back by 6 bases and J by 7 bases. This CDR3 is built from 14 residues. Germline CDR1 reads SGHRS; CDR2 reads YFSETQ.

This clonotype was counted ten times or more. V gene TRBV24-1 combines with J gene TRBJ2-5, with D possibly being TRBD2 (6 bases). The germline V and J ends were trimmed by 1 base and 2 bases, with 10 bases remaining between them. Germline V CDR1 and CDR2: KGHDR, SFDVKD. This CDR3 is built from 15 residues. The CDR3 DNA is TGTGCCACCAGTGATTTTAAGGCGGGACAAGAGACCCAGTACTTC. It translates to CATSDFKAGQETQYF.

CDR3 nucleotides: TGTGCCAGCAATACCCGGGACCGCTATGATGAGCAGTACTTC. Encoded protein: CASNTRDRYDEQYF. The chain couples TRBV6-1 to TRBJ2-7; either TRBD1 or TRBD2 may supply D (5 bases each). Germline V lookup: CDR1 MNHNS, CDR2 SASEGT. CDR3 length: 14 amino acids. Trimming took 7 bases from V and 7 from J, leaving 20 bases between them.

The V gene is TRBV11-2, the J gene TRBJ2-5; 7 bases match TRBD1. The length of the CDR3 is 15 residues. J gave up 0 bases and V 3 bases, and 4 bases lay outside the gene matches. The germline V gene encodes CDR1 SGHAT and CDR2 FQNNGV. The CDR3 sequence is CASSFRGTYQETQYF. The DNA for the CDR3 is TGTGCCAGCAGCTTCAGGGGGACGTACCAAGAGACCCAGTACTTC.

V and J are TRBV6-1 and TRBJ2-2, with TRBD1 matching over 7 bases. Germline loops: CDR1 MNHNS, CDR2 SASEGT. After removal of 4 bases from V and 0 bases from J, the junction contained 5 bases not matched to a gene. The CDR3 is 16 amino acids. The CDR3 reads CASSGQGIANTGELFF. The CDR3 DNA reads TGTGCCAGCAGTGGACAGGGAATCGCGAACACCGGGGAGCTGTTTTTT.

The table lists this clonotype with a few counts. The chain recombines TRBV18 with TRBJ2-3; no clear D gene. The germline V gene has CDR1 KGHSH and CDR2 LQKENI. The germline V and J ends were trimmed by 1 base and 5 bases, with 10 bases remaining between them. The length of the CDR3 is 14 residues. Written as DNA, the CDR3 is TGTGCCAGCTCACCACAGGGAAGGAAAGATACGCAGTATTTT. Protein: CASSPQGRKDTQYF.

V usage is TRBV28 and J usage is TRBJ1-1; D gene unclear. V was trimmed by 0 bases and J by 7 bases, leaving 12 bases between them. The CDR3 totals 14 residues. Germline V CDR1 and CDR2: MDHEN, SYDVKM. CDR3 sequence: CASSLWTNRVEAFF. The CDR3 nucleotides are TGTGCCAGCAGTTTATGGACAAATCGTGTTGAAGCTTTCTTT.

This chain links TRBV9 with TRBJ2-2, with 8 bases fitting TRBD2. The CDR3 extends over 18 amino acids. V was pared by 0 bases and J by 6 bases, with 13 bases of the junction left unmatched. The V gene's germline CDR1 is SGDLS and CDR2 YYNGEE. CDR3 amino acids: CASSVGVGGLDGAGELFF. DNA for the CDR3: TGTGCCAGCAGCGTAGGAGTTGGGGGACTAGATGGGGCCGGGGAGCTGTTTTTT. The whole variable domain, remainder taken from reference TRBV9 and TRBJ2-2, is DSGVTQTPKHLITATGQRVTLRCSPRSGDLSVYWYQQSLDQGLQFLIQYYNGEERAKGNILERFSAQQFPDLHSELNLSSLELGDSALYFCASSVGVGGLDGAGELFFGEGSRLTVL.

Many counts were recorded for this clonotype. This chain links TRBV5-1 with TRBJ2-5, with D tentatively TRBD1 (6 bases). The V end lost 4 bases, the J end lost 2 bases, and 18 bases lay between the germline ends. Germline values: CDR1 SGHRS, CDR2 YFSETQ. The CDR3 consists of 16 residues. The CDR3 loop is CASSPWGQGQQETQYF. CDR3 sequence (DNA): TGCGCCAGCAGCCCTTGGGGGCAGGGGCAACAAGAGACCCAGTACTTC. Using reference TRBV5-1 and TRBJ2-5 for the parts outside the CDR3, the full variable domain is KAGVTQTPRYLIKTRGQQVTLSCSPISGHRSVSWYQQTPGQGLQFLFEYFSETQRNKGNFPGRFSGRQFSNSRSEMNVSTLELGDSALYLCASSPWGQGQQETQYFGPGTRLLVL.

V is TRBV6-2 or TRBV6-3 and J is TRBJ2-4, with unresolved D. The germline V gene has CDR1 MNHEY and CDR2 SVGEGT. V was cut by 5 bases and J by 3 bases, with 11 bases left in between. CDR3 length: 14 residues. CDR3 coding DNA: TGTGCCAGCAGTAGCGACGGGCTCAAAAACATTCAGTACTTC. This gives the protein CASSSDGLKNIQYF.

This CDR3 is CASSPISRPDTQYF. CDR3 bases: TGCGCCAGCAGCCCCATATCCCGACCAGATACGCAGTATTTT. V gene TRBV5-1 combines with J gene TRBJ2-3; D unclear. The germline V and J ends were trimmed by 4 bases and 4 bases, with 13 bases remaining between them. The germline V gene has CDR1 SGHRS and CDR2 YFSETQ. The CDR3 has 14 residues.

The chain couples TRBV10-3 to TRBJ2-7, with a possible D match to TRBD1 (7 bases). The CDR3 has 14 amino acids. Germline values: CDR1 ENHRY, CDR2 SYGVKD. V was cut by 6 bases and J by 4 bases, with 16 bases left in between. CDR3 coding DNA: TGTGCCATCAGGGGGACAGCGGCGGGGTACGAGCAGTACTTC. It translates to CAIRGTAAGYEQYF.

This clonotype appeared many times. The chain combines TRBV19 with TRBJ1-5, with 8 bases matching TRBD1. In germline, CDR1 is LNHDA, CDR2 SQIVND (reference sequence). This CDR3 is built from 16 residues. Losses at the gene ends were 2 bases for V and 2 bases for J; bases not matched to a gene: 5. CDR3 coding DNA: TGTGCCAGTAGTATATCCCAGGGGGCCCGCAATCAGCCCCAGCATTTT. This codes for CASSISQGARNQPQHF.

The gene calls are TRBV5-1 and TRBJ2-4; no definite D call. This CDR3 spans 15 amino acids. V was cut by 0 bases and J by 2 bases, with 9 bases left in between. CDR1 is SGHRS, CDR2 YFSETQ, per germline. The CDR3 protein is CASSLGRAPKNIQYF. The CDR3 nucleotides read TGCGCCAGCAGCTTGGGGCGCGCCCCCAAAAACATTCAGTACTTC.

This sequence joins TRBV24-1 and TRBJ2-5; 13 positions match TRBD2. The CDR3 is 17 amino acids. Germline loops: CDR1 KGHDR, CDR2 SFDVKD. V gave up 5 bases and J gave up 0 bases; unmatched junction bases: 5. The CDR3 protein is CATSGLAGGNHQETQYF. CDR3 in DNA: TGTGCCACCAGTGGACTAGCGGGGGGCAACCACCAAGAGACCCAGTACTTC.

The chain joins TRBV27 to TRBJ2-7; 10 bases fit TRBD2. The CDR3 length is 16 residues. Germline V gives CDR1 MNHEY, CDR2 SMNVEV (reference sequence). V was clipped by 8 bases and J by 0 bases; unmatched bases: 10. CDR3 amino acids: CASPPPSGRSSYEQYF. The CDR3 DNA reads as TGTGCCAGCCCTCCCCCTAGCGGGAGATCCTCCTACGAGCAGTACTTC.

This clonotype was seen only a few times. The rearrangement links TRBV7-9 to TRBJ2-7, with D tentatively TRBD1 or TRBD2 (5 bases each). Trimming shortened V by 2 bases and J by 2 bases, and 10 bases separated the two germline ends. The CDR3 is 14 residues long. Per germline, CDR1 SEHNR and CDR2 FQNEAQ (reference sequence). CDR3 DNA sequence: TGTGCCAGCAGCTTAAGTTTGGGGGCCTACGAGCAGTACTTC. Translation gives CASSLSLGAYEQYF.

A few counts support this clonotype. The chain couples TRBV12-3 or TRBV12-4 to TRBJ2-7; D is ambiguous. Trimming shortened V by 1 base and J by 3 bases, and 7 bases separated the two germline ends. The CDR3 has 13 residues. This CDR3 is CASSLVTYYEQYF. CDR3 nucleotide sequence: TGTGCCAGCAGTTTAGTTACCTACTACGAGCAGTACTTC.

The chain links TRBV12-3 or TRBV12-4 to TRBJ2-1, with 8 bases fitting TRBD1. V dropped 5 bases and J dropped 5; count of bases not matched to a gene: 11. This CDR3 contains 16 residues. CDR3 loop: CASSPPNRGSDNEQFF. CDR3 sequence (DNA): TGTGCCAGCAGTCCACCCAACAGGGGGTCCGACAATGAGCAGTTCTTC.